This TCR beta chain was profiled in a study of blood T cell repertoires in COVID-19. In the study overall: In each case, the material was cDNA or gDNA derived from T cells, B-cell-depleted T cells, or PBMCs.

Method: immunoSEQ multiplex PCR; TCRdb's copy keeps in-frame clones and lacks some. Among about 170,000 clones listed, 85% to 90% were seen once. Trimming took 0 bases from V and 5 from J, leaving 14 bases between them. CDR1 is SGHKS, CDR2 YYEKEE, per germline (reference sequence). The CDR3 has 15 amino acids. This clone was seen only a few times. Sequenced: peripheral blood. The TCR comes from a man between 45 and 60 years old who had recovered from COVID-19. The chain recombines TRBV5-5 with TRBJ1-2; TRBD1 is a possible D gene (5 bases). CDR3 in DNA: TGTGCCAGCAGCTTGGGCGGGCTCGGGGGGTATGGCTACACCTTC. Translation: CASSLGGLGGYGYTF.